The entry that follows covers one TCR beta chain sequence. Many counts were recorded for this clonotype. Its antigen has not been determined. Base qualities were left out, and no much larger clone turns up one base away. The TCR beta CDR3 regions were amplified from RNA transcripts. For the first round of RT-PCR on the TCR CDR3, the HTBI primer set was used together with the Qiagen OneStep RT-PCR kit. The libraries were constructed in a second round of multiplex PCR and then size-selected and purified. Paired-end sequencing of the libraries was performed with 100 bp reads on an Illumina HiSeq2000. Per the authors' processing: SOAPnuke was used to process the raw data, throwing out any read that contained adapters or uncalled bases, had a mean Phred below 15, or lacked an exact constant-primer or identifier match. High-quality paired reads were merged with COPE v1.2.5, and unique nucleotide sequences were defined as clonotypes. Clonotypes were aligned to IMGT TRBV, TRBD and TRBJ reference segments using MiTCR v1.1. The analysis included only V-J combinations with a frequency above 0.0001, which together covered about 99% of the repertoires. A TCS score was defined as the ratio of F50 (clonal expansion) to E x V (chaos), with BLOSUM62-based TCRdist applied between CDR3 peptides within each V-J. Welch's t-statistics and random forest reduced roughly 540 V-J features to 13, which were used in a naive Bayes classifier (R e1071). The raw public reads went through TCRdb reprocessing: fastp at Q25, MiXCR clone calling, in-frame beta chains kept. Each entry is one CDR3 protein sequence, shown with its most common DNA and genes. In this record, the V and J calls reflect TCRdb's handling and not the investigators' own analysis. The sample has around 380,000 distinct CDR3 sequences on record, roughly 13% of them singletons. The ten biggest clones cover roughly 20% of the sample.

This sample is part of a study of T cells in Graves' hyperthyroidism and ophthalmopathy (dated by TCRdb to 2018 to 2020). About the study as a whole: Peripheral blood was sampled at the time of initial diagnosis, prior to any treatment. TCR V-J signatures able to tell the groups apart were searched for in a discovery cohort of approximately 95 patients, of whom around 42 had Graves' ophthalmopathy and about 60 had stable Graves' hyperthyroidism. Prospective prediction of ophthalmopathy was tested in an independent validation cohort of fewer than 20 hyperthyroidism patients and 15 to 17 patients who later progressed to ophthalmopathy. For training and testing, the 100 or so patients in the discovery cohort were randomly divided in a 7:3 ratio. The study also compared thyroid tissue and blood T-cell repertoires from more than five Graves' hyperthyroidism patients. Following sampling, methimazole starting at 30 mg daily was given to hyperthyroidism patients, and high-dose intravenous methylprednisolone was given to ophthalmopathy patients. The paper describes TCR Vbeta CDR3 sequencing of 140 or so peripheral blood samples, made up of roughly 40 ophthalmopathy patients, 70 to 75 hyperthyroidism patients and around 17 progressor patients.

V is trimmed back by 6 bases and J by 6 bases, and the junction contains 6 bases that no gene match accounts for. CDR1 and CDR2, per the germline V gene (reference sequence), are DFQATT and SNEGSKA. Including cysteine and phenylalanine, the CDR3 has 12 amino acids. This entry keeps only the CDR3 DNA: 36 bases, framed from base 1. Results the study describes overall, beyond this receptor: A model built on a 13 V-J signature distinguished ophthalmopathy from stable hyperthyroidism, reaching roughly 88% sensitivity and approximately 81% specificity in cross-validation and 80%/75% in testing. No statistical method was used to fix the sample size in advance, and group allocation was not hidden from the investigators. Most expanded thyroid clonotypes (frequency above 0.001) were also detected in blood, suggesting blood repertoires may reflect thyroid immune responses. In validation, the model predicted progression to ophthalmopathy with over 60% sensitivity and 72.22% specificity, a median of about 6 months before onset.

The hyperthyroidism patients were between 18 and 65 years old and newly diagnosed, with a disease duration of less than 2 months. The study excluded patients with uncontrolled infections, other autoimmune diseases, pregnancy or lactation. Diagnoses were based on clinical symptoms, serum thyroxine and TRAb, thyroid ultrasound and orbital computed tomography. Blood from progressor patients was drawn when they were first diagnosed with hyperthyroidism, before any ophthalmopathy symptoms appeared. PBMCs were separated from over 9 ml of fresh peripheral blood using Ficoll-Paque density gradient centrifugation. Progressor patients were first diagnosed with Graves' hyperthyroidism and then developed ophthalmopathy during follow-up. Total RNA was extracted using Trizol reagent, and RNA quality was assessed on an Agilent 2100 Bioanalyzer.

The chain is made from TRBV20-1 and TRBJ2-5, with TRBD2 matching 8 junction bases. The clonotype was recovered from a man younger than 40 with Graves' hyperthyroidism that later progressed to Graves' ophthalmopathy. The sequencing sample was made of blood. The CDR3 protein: CSARRGGQTQYF. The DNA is TGCAGTGCCCGCCGGGGGGGGCAGACCCAGTACTTC.